The 19 T cell receptor beta chains in this list originate from one sample, sequenced in a study of cytomegalovirus exposure and HLA in healthy donors. 60 Vbeta and 13 Jbeta primers were used in PCR. Libraries were prepared by immunoSEQ multiplex PCR; TCRdb keeps only in-frame clonotypes and omits some of them. The data hold about 300,000 clones, with 86% observed a single time. The specimen sequenced was PBMCs. These receptors were obtained from a man aged 35 to 55 in good health and CMV-seropositive.

CDR3 amino acids: CASRFGGGVFF. For the CDR3, the DNA is TGTGCCAGCAGATTTGGCGGAGGGGTATTCTTC. The chain couples TRBV27 to TRBJ2-1, with D perhaps matching TRBD2 (6 bases). The CDR3 consists of 11 residues. V dropped 6 bases and J dropped 16 bases, with 16 bases sitting between them. Looked up from germline, CDR1 is MNHEY and CDR2 is SMNVEV (reference sequence).

This clone was observed many times. The chain is built from TRBV5-1 and TRBJ2-7, with 9 bases lining up with TRBD1. V gave up 2 bases and J gave up 1 base; unmatched junction bases: 4. CDR1 is SGHRS, CDR2 YFSETQ, per germline. This CDR3 is built from 15 residues. The CDR3 DNA follows: TGCGCCAGCAGCTTTGGACAGGGGAGTTCCTACGAGCAGTACTTC. Its protein product is CASSFGQGSSYEQYF.

The chain uses TRBV7-2 and TRBJ2-7, with TRBD1 as a possible D gene (5 bases). The CDR3 is 15 residues long. The V gene's germline CDR1 is SGHTA and CDR2 FQGNSA. Trimming took off 1 base at V and 4 bases at J, with 14 bases between the two ends. As DNA, the CDR3 is TGTGCCAGCAGCTTAGGGCCAGGGAAGGGGTACGAGCAGTACTTC. Protein: CASSLGPGKGYEQYF.

The rearrangement joins TRBV6-4 to TRBJ2-2; the D gene is possibly TRBD2 (5 bases). The V gene's germline CDR1 is MRHNA and CDR2 SNTAGT. The CDR3 extends over 17 amino acids. V lost 4 bases, J lost 1 base, and 16 bases lay in between. DNA of the CDR3: TGTGCCAGCAGTGCGATATCCGAGCGGAAGAACACCGGGGAGCTGTTTTTT. It codes for CASSAISERKNTGELFF.

This clone appeared a single time. This chain joins TRBV2 and TRBJ1-2; TRBD1 matches 12 bases. In germline, CDR1 is SNHLY, CDR2 FYNNEI. This CDR3 is 16 amino acids long. The J segment lost 4 bases and the V segment lost 6 bases, leaving 9 bases of the junction unmatched. This CDR3 reads CASSGTGGISGYGYTF. The CDR3 DNA is TGTGCCAGCAGCGGGACAGGGGGCATTTCGGGCTATGGCTACACCTTC.

V usage is TRBV18 and J usage is TRBJ2-7; D is perhaps TRBD1 (6 bases). Germline CDR1 and CDR2: KGHSH and LQKENI. CDR3 length equals 15 residues. V was clipped by 5 bases and J by 0 bases, with 14 bases between them. CDR3 sequence reads: CASSYLQGPSYEQYF. In DNA, the CDR3 is TGTGCCAGCTCATACTTACAGGGTCCCTCCTACGAGCAGTACTTC.

The chain couples TRBV21-1 to TRBJ2-7; the table's TRBD1 call for D was not verified on the DNA. TRBV21-1 has pseudogene status. This CDR3 region has 18 residues. The CDR3 region is CASSPKKPVETVSYEQYF. CDR3 DNA sequence: TGTGCCAGCAGCCCAAAAAAGCCTGTAGAGACAGTCTCCTACGAGCAGTACTTC.

The chain combines TRBV10-3 with TRBJ2-1, with 9 bases fitting TRBD1. V lost 5 bases and J lost 6; bases outside the gene matches: 5. The CDR3 runs to 14 residues. Germline CDR1 is ENHRY and CDR2 is SYGVKD. CDR3 residues: CAISPGQGRNEQFF. The CDR3 DNA reads as TGTGCCATCAGTCCGGGACAGGGCCGCAATGAGCAGTTCTTC.

J is TRBJ1-1 and V is TRBV30; no firm D call. This CDR3 spans 13 amino acids. Germline assignment: CDR1 GTSNPN and CDR2 SVGIG (reference sequence). V was clipped by 5 bases and J by 4 bases, with 14 bases between them. The DNA for the CDR3 is TGTGCCTGGGATCGAGGGCTGGGCACTGAAGCTTTCTTT. It codes for CAWDRGLGTEAFF.

This chain links TRBV9 with TRBJ2-3; maybe TRBD1 (5 bases). In germline, CDR1 is SGDLS, CDR2 YYNGEE. The V gene lost 1 base and the J gene lost 1 base, with 10 bases spanning the gap. The CDR3 length is 15 residues. The CDR3 is CASSVQGMGTDTQYF. In DNA, the CDR3 is TGTGCCAGCAGCGTACAGGGTATGGGCACAGATACGCAGTATTTT.

The V call is TRBV29-1, the J call TRBJ2-7, with 9 nucleotides matching TRBD1. The germline V gene has CDR1 SQVTM and CDR2 ANQGSEA. V gave up 1 base and J gave up 3 bases; unmatched junction bases: 13. The CDR3 has 17 residues. The CDR3 spells CSVEGRVGGTGFYEQYF. Written as DNA, the CDR3 is TGCAGCGTTGAAGGTAGGGTGGGCGGGACAGGGTTCTACGAGCAGTACTTC.

This chain uses TRBV28 with TRBJ2-7, with 11 positions matching TRBD2. V lost 2 bases and J lost 1; bases outside the gene matches: 13. Germline assignment: CDR1 MDHEN and CDR2 SYDVKM. The CDR3 is 19 residues long. CDR3 bases: TGTGCCAGCAGTTTACCTTGGGCCACCGGGACTAGCGGTTCCTACGAGCAGTACTTC. This translates into CASSLPWATGTSGSYEQYF. Based on the CDR3 plus reference TRBV28 and TRBJ2-7, the full variable domain is DVKVTQSSRYLVKRTGEKVFLECVQDMDHENMFWYRQDPGLGLRLIYFSYDVKMKEKGDIPEGYSVSREKKERFSLILESASTNQTSMYLCASSLPWATGTSGSYEQYFGPGTRLTVT.

J is TRBJ2-1 and V is TRBV6-1, with TRBD2 matching 9 bases. Germline values: CDR1 MNHNS, CDR2 SASEGT. With V trimmed by 5 bases and J by 8 bases, 7 bases remained unmatched. The CDR3 is 14 residues long. CDR3 bases: TGTGCCAGCAGTTCGACTAGCGGAACGGATGAGCAGTTCTTC. Translation gives CASSSTSGTDEQFF.

The count of this clone is one. This rearrangement joins TRBV9 to TRBJ1-1, with 9 bases matching TRBD1. CDR1 is SGDLS and CDR2 is YYNGEE in the germline V gene. The V and J ends lost 3 bases and 0 bases, in that order; junction bases with no gene match: 3. The CDR3 contains 15 residues. This chain's CDR3 is CASSADRGLNTEAFF. Written as DNA, the CDR3 is TGTGCCAGCAGCGCGGACAGGGGTTTGAACACTGAAGCTTTCTTT.

The CDR3, as DNA: TGTGCCAGTAGTACGAACAGGGAAATTGGCTACACCTTC. As protein: CASSTNREIGYTF. The J gene is TRBJ1-2, the V gene TRBV19; a weak D match, TRBD1 (6 bases). Trimming shortened V by 4 bases and J by 7 bases, and 13 bases separated the two germline ends. This CDR3 contains 13 residues. Per the germline V gene, CDR1 is LNHDA and CDR2 is SQIVND (reference sequence). Variable domain in full (rest from reference TRBV19 and TRBJ1-2): DGGITQSPKYLFRKEGQNVTLSCEQNLNHDAMYWYRQDPGQGLRLIYYSQIVNDFQKGDIAEGYSVSREKKESFPLTVTSAQKNPTAFYLCASSTNREIGYTFGSGTRLTVV.

Concerning this clone itself: In the same sample, other DNA sequences code for this CDR3. The genes are TRBV18 and TRBJ1-1; TRBD1 matches at 7 bases. This CDR3 spans 13 amino acids. V shed 3 bases and J 4 bases; nucleotides not matched to a gene: 2. The germline gives CDR1 KGHSH, CDR2 LQKENI. The CDR3 region has the DNA TGTGCCAGCTCACCGACAGGGAGCACTGAAGCTTTCTTT. Residues: CASSPTGSTEAFF.

This clone was seen once. The chain combines TRBV5-1 with TRBJ2-7; 8 bases fit TRBD2. The V gene's germline CDR1 is SGHRS and CDR2 YFSETQ. The CDR3 runs 14 residues. V lost 1 base, J lost 5 bases, and 5 bases stayed unmatched. CDR3 DNA: TGCGCCAGCAGCTTGACTAGCGGTATGAACGAGCAGTACTTC. It codes for CASSLTSGMNEQYF.

This chain uses TRBV19 with TRBJ2-1; 10 positions agree with TRBD2. The CDR3 runs 13 residues. V gave up 10 bases and J gave up 8 bases; unmatched junction bases: 8. Germline assignment: CDR1 LNHDA and CDR2 SQIVND (reference sequence). CDR3 nucleotide sequence: TGTGCCACTAGCGGGAGAGTTCTTGATGAGCAGTTCTTC. As protein: CATSGRVLDEQFF.

The V and J genes are TRBV28 and TRBJ2-5; 11 nucleotides align to TRBD1. Unmatched junction bases numbered 9, after V lost 5 bases and J lost 4 bases. CDR3 length: 16 residues. Germline V gives CDR1 MDHEN, CDR2 SYDVKM. The CDR3 region has the DNA TGTGCCAGCAGTAAAATCGGGACAGGGGGTGGAGAGACCCAGTACTTC. Translation gives CASSKIGTGGGETQYF.